The T cell receptor (beta chain) described here comes from a study of blood T cell repertoires in COVID-19. Libraries were prepared by immunoSEQ multiplex PCR; TCRdb keeps only in-frame clonotypes and omits some of them. The sample includes about 110,000 clones, less than 85% of them seen just once. Germline V gene sequence: CDR1 SEHNR, CDR2 FQNEAQ (reference sequence). Trimming removed 8 bases from V and 4 bases from J; junction bases left unmatched: 9. CDR3 length: 14 amino acids. This clonotype was sampled from a woman aged 55-70 years with acute or convalescent COVID-19. Source material: peripheral blood. The rearrangement links TRBV7-9 to TRBJ1-1; 8 bases match TRBD1. CDR3 protein: CASCTGGASTEAFF. In nucleotides, the CDR3 is TGTGCCAGCTGCACAGGGGGGGCCTCCACTGAAGCTTTCTTT.